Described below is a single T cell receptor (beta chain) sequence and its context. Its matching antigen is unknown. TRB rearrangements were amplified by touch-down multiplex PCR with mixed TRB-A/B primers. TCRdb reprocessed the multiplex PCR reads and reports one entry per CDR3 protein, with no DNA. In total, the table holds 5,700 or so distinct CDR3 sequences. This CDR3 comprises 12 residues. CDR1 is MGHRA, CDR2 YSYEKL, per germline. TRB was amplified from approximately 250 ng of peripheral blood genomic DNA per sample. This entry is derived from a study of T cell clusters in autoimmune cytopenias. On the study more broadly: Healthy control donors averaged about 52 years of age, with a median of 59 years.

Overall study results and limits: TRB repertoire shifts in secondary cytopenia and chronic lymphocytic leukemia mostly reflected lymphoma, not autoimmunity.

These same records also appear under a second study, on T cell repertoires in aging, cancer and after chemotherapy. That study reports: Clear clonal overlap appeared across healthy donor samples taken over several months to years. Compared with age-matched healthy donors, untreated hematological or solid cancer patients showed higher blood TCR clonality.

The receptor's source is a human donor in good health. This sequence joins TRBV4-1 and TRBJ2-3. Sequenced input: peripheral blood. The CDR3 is CASSQETDTQYF.